These T cell receptor beta chains were read from a single sample in a study of sequential checkpoint blockade in melanoma. TCRdb keeps only in-frame clones here, not all; method: immunoSEQ multiplex PCR. The sample consists of about 580 clones, roughly 24% of them appearing once. Source: tumor tissue (inferred from file names), taken from a patient given nivolumab and ipilimumab in sequence. The receptors come from a human donor with melanoma. The CDR3 runs from the conserved cysteine through the conserved F or W. Fields, in order: D gene, clone size, J gene, V gene, CDR3 length, CDR3 protein, CDR3 DNA. A D gene is named only where the DNA matches it firmly. Clone size is given for some rows only: seen once, a few or many times, or a class if the clone is expanded.

d_gene: -; abundance: -; j_gene: TRBJ2-2; v_gene: TRBV11-3; len: 15; CDR3aa: CASSSPPLATGELFF; CDR3nt: TGTGCCAGCAGCTCTCCCCCTTTAGCCACCGGGGAGCTGTTTTTT
d_gene: -; abundance: -; j_gene: TRBJ1-4; v_gene: TRBV11-3; len: 15; CDR3aa: CASSLVRQGNEKLFF; CDR3nt: TGTGCCAGCAGCTTGGTACGGCAGGGTAATGAAAAACTGTTTTTT
d_gene: TRBD1; abundance: few; j_gene: TRBJ2-1; v_gene: TRBV11-3; len: 15; CDR3aa: CASSRSTGSYNEQFF; CDR3nt: TGTGCCAGCAGCAGATCGACAGGGTCCTACAATGAGCAGTTCTTC
d_gene: TRBD1; abundance: few; j_gene: TRBJ1-2; v_gene: TRBV7-6; len: 14; CDR3aa: CASSPGQGAYGYTF; CDR3nt: TGTGCCAGCAGCCCCGGACAGGGTGCCTATGGCTACACCTTC
d_gene: TRBD2; abundance: -; j_gene: TRBJ2-1; v_gene: TRBV19; len: 18; CDR3aa: CASSFRFGGTSGSSEQFF; CDR3nt: TGTGCCAGTAGTTTTCGCTTTGGGGGGACTAGCGGGTCAAGTGAGCAGTTCTTC
d_gene: TRBD1; abundance: -; j_gene: TRBJ1-5; v_gene: TRBV6-8; len: 12; CDR3aa: CASSGTGQSLHF; CDR3nt: TGTGCCAGCAGTGGAACGGGACAGAGTCTGCATTTT
d_gene: -; abundance: -; j_gene: TRBJ1-5; v_gene: TRBV30; len: 13; CDR3aa: CAWAVGNNQPQHF; CDR3nt: TGTGCCTGGGCTGTCGGGAACAATCAGCCCCAGCATTTT
d_gene: -; abundance: once; j_gene: TRBJ2-5; v_gene: TRBV5-1; len: 15; CDR3aa: CASTNELGGSETQYF; CDR3nt: TGCGCCAGCACTAATGAATTAGGTGGTTCGGAGACCCAGTACTTC
d_gene: -; abundance: -; j_gene: TRBJ1-1; v_gene: TRBV9; len: 16; CDR3aa: CASSIRTDDMNTEAFF; CDR3nt: TGTGCCAGCAGCATCCGGACAGATGACATGAACACTGAAGCTTTCTTT
d_gene: TRBD2; abundance: -; j_gene: TRBJ2-7; v_gene: TRBV6-8; len: 16; CDR3aa: CASSDGLAGVSNEQYF; CDR3nt: TGTGCCAGCAGTGACGGACTAGCGGGCGTGTCTAACGAGCAGTACTTC
d_gene: -; abundance: large; j_gene: TRBJ1-1; v_gene: TRBV11-3; len: 14; CDR3aa: CASTKQDRNTEAFF; CDR3nt: TGTGCCAGCACCAAACAGGACAGGAACACTGAAGCTTTCTTT
d_gene: TRBD1; abundance: -; j_gene: TRBJ2-3; v_gene: TRBV6-8; len: 14; CDR3aa: CASSLDRGRDTQYF; CDR3nt: TGTGCCAGCAGTCTAGACAGGGGGCGCGATACGCAGTATTTT
d_gene: -; abundance: few; j_gene: TRBJ2-1; v_gene: TRBV6-8; len: 15; CDR3aa: CASTRLAARGNEQFF; CDR3nt: TGTGCCAGCACCCGCCTAGCGGCCAGGGGTAATGAGCAGTTCTTC
d_gene: -; abundance: few; j_gene: TRBJ2-5; v_gene: TRBV6-8; len: 20; CDR3aa: CASSDNIMARSLTYQETQYF; CDR3nt: TGTGCCAGCAGTGACAACATTATGGCGCGGAGCTTGACGTACCAAGAGACCCAGTACTTC
d_gene: -; abundance: -; j_gene: TRBJ2-7; v_gene: TRBV5-1; len: 15; CDR3aa: CASSPTLDITYEQYF; CDR3nt: TGCGCCAGCAGCCCGACCCTTGACATCACCTACGAGCAGTACTTC